Detailed here is one T cell receptor beta chain. Antigen specificity is unknown. Specified treatment: roughly nine-day PBMC culture with coronavirus spike peptide pools or control peptides (ViraFEST assay). Wells contained roughly 1.9 million PBMCs each, and these were cultured with roughly 10 IU/ml IL-2 and about 11 ug/ml peptide pools. Negative selection was the method that isolated CD4+ T cells after 10 days of culture. The data belong to a study of vaccination and CD4 T cells after COVID-19. Overall study: Convalescent donors were composed of six males and four females, of whom two were Hispanic. Drawing of post-COVID samples took place a median roughly 95 days after diagnosis (range 35 to 161).

Oncomine TCR Beta short-read sequencing was applied to DNA from cultured CD4+ T cells. TCRdb redid the calling of the PCR reads with MiXCR, one entry per CDR3 protein. This sample yields 9,500 to 11,000 distinct CDR3 sequences, of which approximately 30% are seen a single time; roughly 9.8% belongs to the top ten. V dropped 0 bases and J dropped 0 bases, with 10 bases sitting between them. Germline V gene lookup returns CDR1 MNHEY and CDR2 SVGAGI. The CDR3 consists of 16 residues. The V and J genes are TRBV6-5 and TRBJ2-3; D is unresolved. This clonotype was sampled from a human donor who had recovered from COVID-19. The sample here was CD4+ T cells from blood, cultured in vitro, taken after SARS-CoV-2 vaccination. As DNA, the CDR3 is TGTGCCAGCAGTTACTCCTCGGGCCCGAGCACAGATACGCAGTATTTT. This gives the protein CASSYSSGPSTDTQYF.